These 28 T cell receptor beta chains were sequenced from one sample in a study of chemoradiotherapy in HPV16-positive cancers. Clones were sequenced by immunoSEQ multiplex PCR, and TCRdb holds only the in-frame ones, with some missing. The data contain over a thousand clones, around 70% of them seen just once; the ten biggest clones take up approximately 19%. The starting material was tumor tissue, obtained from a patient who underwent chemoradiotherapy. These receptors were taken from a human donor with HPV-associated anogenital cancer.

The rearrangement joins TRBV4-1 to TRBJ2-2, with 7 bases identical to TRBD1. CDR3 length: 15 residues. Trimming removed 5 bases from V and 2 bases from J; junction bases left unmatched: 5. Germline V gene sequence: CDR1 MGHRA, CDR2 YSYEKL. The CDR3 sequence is CASSGGQFNTGELFF. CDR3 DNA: TGCGCCAGCAGCGGGGGACAGTTTAACACCGGGGAGCTGTTTTTT.

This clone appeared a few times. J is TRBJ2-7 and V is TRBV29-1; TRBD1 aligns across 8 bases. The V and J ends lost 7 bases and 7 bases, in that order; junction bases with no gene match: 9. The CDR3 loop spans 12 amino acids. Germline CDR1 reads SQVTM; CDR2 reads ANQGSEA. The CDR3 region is CSAGDRGQEQYF. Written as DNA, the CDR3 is TGCAGCGCTGGAGACAGGGGACAGGAGCAGTACTTC.

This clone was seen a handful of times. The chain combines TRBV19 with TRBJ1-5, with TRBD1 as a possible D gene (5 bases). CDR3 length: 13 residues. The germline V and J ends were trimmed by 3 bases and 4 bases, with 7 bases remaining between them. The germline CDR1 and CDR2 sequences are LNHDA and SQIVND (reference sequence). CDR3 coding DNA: TGTGCCAGTAGTATCGGGGGAAATCAGCCCCAGCATTTT. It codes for CASSIGGNQPQHF.

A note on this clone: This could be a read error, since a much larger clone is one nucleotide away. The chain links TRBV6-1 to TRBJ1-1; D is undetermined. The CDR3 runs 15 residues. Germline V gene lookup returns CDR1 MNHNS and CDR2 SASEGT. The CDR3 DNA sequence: TGTGCCTGCAGTGAAAGGGTAGCCTGGTCCCCTGAAGCTTTCTTT. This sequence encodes CACSERVAWSPEAFF.

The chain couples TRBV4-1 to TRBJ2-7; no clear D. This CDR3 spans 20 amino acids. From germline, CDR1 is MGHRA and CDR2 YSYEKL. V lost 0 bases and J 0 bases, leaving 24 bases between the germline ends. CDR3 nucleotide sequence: TGCGCCAGCAGCCAAGAGGATTGGGTAGCAGCCGAAAGGAGCTCCTACGAGCAGTACTTC. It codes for CASSQEDWVAAERSSYEQYF.

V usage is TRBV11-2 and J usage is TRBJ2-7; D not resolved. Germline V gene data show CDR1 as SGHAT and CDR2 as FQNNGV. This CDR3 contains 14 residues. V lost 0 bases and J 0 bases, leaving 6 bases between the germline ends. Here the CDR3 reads CASSLDALSYEQYF. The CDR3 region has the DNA TGTGCCAGCAGCTTAGATGCACTCTCCTACGAGCAGTACTTC.

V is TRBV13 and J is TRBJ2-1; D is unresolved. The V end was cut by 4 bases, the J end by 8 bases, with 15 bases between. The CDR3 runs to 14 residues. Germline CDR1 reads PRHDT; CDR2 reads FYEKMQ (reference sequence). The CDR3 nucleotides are TGTGCCAGCAGCTCTCGGACCCGCACCCATGAGCAGTTCTTC. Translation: CASSSRTRTHEQFF.

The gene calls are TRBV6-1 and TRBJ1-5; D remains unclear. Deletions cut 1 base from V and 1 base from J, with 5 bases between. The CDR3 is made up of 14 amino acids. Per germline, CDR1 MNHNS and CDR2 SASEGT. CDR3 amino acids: CASSEGESNQPQHF. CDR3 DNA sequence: TGTGCCAGCAGTGAAGGGGAGAGCAATCAGCCCCAGCATTTT.

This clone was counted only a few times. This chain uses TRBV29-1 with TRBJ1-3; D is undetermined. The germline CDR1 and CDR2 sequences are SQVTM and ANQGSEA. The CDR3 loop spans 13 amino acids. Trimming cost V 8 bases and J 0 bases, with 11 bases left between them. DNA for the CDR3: TGCAGCACCCTGGAGCCCTCTGGAAACACCATATATTTT. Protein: CSTLEPSGNTIYF.

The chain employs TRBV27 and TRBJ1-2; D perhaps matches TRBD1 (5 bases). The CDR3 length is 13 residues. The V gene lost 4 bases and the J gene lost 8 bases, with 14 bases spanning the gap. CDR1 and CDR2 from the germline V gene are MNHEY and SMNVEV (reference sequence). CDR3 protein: CASSWGTGKGYTF. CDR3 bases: TGTGCCAGCAGTTGGGGAACAGGAAAAGGCTACACCTTC.

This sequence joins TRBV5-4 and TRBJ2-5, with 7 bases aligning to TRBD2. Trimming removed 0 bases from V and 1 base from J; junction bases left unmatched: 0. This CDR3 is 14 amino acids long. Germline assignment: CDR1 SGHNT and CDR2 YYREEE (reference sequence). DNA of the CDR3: TGTGCCAGCAGCTTGGCGGGGGGCCAAGAGACCCAGTACTTC. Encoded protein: CASSLAGGQETQYF.

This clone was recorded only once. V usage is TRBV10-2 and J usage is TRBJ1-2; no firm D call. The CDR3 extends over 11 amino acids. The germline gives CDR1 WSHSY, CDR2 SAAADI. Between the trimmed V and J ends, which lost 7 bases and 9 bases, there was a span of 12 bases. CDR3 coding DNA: TGCGCCAGCACATCGGGGTCGAGCTACACCTTC. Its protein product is CASTSGSSYTF.

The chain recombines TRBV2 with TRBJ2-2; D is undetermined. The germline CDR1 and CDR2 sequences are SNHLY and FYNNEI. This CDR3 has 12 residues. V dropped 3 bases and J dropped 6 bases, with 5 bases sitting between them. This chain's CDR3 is CASSDFPGELFF. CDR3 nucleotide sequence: TGTGCCAGCAGTGATTTTCCCGGGGAGCTGTTTTTT. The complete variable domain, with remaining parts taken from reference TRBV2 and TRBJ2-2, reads EPEVTQTPSHQVTQMGQEVILRCVPISNHLYFYWYRQILGQKVEFLVSFYNNEISEKSEIFDDQFSVERPDGSNFTLKIRSTKLEDSAMYFCASSDFPGELFFGEGSRLTVL.

CDR3 nucleotide sequence: TGTGCCAGCAGCTCAGTCGAGCGGAGCTCCTACGAGCAGTACTTC. It codes for CASSSVERSSYEQYF. The chain combines TRBV2 with TRBJ2-3; TRBD2 is a possible D gene (5 bases). Near its end, the DNA agrees better with TRBJ2-7, so the J call may be wrong. This CDR3 contains 15 residues. Germline assignment: CDR1 SNHLY and CDR2 FYNNEI.

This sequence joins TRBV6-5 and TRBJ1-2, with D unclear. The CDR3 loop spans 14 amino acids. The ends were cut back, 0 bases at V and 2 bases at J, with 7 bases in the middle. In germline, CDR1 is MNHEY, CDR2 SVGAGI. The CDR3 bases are TGTGCCAGCAGTTACTCGTCAGGAAACTATGGCTACACCTTC. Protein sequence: CASSYSSGNYGYTF.

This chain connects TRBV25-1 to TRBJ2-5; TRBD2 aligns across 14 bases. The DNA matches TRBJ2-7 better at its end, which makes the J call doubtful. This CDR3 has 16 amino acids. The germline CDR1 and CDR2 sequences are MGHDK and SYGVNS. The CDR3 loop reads CASSDETSGGGYEQYF. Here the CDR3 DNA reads TGTGCCAGCAGTGACGAGACTAGCGGGGGGGGTTACGAGCAGTACTTC.

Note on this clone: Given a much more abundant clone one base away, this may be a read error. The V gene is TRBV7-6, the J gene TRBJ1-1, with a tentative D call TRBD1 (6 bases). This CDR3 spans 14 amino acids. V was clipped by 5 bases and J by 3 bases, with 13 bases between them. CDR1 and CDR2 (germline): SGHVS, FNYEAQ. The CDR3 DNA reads TGTGCCAGCAGCCCAGAGGGGGGGGACACTGAAGCTTTCTTT. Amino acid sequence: CASSPEGGDTEAFF.

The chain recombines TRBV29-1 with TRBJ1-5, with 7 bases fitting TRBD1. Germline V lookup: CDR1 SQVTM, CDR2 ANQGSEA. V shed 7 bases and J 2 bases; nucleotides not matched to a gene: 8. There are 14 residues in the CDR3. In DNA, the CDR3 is TGCAGCGCCTCAGCAGGGGGAGGCAATCAGCCCCAGCATTTT. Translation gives CSASAGGGNQPQHF.

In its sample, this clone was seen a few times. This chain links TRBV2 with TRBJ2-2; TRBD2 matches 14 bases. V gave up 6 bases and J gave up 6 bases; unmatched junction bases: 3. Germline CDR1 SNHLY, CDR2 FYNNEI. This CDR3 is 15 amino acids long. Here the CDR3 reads CASRGTSGSPGELFF. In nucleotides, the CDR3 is TGTGCCAGCAGGGGGACTAGCGGGAGTCCCGGGGAGCTGTTTTTT.

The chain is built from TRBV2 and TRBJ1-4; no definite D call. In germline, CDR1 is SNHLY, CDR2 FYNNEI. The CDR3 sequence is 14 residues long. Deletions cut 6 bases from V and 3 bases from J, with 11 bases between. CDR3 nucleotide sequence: TGTGCCAGCAGAGTTGAGACGGCTAATGAAAAACTGTTTTTT. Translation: CASRVETANEKLFF.

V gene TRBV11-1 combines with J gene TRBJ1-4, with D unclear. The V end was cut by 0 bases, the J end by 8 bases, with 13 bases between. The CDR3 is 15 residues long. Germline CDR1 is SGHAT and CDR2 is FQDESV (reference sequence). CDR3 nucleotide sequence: TGTGCCAGCAGCTTAGCGCTGGGAGGGCCAGAAAAACTGTTTTTT. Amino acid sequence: CASSLALGGPEKLFF.

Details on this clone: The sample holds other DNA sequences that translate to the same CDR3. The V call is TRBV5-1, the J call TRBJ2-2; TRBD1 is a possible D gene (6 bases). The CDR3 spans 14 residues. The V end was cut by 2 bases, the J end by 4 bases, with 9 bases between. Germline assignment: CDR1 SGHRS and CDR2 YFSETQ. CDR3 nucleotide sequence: TGCGCCAGCAGCTTTGGACAGTCCACCGGGGAGCTGTTTTTT. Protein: CASSFGQSTGELFF.

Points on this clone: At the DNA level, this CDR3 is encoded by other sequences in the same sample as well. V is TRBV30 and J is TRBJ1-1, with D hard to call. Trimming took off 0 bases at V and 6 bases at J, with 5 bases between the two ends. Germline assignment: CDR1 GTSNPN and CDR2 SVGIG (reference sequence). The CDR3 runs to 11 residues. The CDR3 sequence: CAWSVLAEAFF. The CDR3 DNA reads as TGTGCCTGGAGTGTATTGGCTGAAGCTTTCTTT.

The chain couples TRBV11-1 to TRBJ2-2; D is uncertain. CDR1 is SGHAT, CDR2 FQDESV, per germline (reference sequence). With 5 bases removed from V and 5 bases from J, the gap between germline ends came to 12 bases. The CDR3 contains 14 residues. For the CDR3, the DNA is TGTGCCAGCAGCGATCCGACACCTACCGGGGAGCTGTTTTTT. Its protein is CASSDPTPTGELFF.

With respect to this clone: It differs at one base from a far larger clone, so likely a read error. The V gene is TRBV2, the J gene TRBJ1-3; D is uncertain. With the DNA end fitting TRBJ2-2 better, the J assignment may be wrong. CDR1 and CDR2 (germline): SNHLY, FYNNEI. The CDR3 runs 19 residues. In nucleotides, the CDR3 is TGTGCCAGCAGTTCCTTGAACTCGTCGGAAGCACTGAACACCGGGGAGCTGTTTTTT. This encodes CASSSLNSSEALNTGELFF.

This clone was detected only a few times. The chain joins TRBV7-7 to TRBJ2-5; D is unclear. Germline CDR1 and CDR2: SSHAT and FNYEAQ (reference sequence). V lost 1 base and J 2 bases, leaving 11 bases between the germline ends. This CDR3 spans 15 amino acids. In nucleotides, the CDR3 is TGTGCCAGCAGCTTAGATATAGGTCAACAAGAGACCCAGTACTTC. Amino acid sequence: CASSLDIGQQETQYF.

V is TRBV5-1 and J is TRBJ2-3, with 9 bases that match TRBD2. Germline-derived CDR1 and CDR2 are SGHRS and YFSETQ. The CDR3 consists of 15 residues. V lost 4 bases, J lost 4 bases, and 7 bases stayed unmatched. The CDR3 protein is CASSPTGTSPDTQYF. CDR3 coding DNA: TGCGCCAGCAGCCCAACCGGGACTAGCCCAGATACGCAGTATTTT. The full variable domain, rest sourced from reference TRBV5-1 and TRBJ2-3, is KAGVTQTPRYLIKTRGQQVTLSCSPISGHRSVSWYQQTPGQGLQFLFEYFSETQRNKGNFPGRFSGRQFSNSRSEMNVSTLELGDSALYLCASSPTGTSPDTQYFGPGTRLTVL.

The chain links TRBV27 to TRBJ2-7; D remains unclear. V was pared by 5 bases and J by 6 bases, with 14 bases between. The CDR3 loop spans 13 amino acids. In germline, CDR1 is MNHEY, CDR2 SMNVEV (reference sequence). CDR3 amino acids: CASSTGPFGEQYF. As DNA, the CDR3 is TGTGCCAGCAGTACCGGGCCCTTCGGCGAGCAGTACTTC.